This entry is about one T cell receptor beta chain. The study ran its PCR with 60 Vbeta and 13 Jbeta primers. Repertoires were generated with immunoSEQ multiplex PCR, while TCRdb's copy carries only in-frame clones and drops some. This table holds approximately 79,000 clones, more than 60% found once. The CDR3 has 17 amino acids. V lost 0 bases and J lost 9, with 25 bases in between. The germline V gene has CDR1 SGHRS and CDR2 YFSETQ. The sample originates from a study of cytomegalovirus exposure and HLA in healthy donors. This rearrangement joins TRBV5-1 to TRBJ2-7; weak D call: TRBD1 (6 bases). The source is a man aged 40-55 years in good health and CMV-seronegative. The sample was PBMCs. For the CDR3, the DNA is TGCGCCAGCAGCTTGGGGACAGTAGGAAGTTCACTGCGTGGGCAGTACTTC. The encoded protein is CASSLGTVGSSLRGQYF.